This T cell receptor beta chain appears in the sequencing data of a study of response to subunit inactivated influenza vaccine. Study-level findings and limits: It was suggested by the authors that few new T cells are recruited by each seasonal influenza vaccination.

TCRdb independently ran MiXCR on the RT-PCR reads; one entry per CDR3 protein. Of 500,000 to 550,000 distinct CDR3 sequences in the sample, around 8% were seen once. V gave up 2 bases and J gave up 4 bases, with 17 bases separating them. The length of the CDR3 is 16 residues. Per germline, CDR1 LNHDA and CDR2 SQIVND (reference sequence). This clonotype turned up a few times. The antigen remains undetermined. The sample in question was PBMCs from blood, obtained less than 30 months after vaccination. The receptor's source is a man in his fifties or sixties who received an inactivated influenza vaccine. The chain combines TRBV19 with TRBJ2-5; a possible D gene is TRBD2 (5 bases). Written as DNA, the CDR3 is TGTGCCAGTAGTATACGGTCGAGGGATGCACGAGAGACCCAGTACTTC. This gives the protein CASSIRSRDARETQYF.